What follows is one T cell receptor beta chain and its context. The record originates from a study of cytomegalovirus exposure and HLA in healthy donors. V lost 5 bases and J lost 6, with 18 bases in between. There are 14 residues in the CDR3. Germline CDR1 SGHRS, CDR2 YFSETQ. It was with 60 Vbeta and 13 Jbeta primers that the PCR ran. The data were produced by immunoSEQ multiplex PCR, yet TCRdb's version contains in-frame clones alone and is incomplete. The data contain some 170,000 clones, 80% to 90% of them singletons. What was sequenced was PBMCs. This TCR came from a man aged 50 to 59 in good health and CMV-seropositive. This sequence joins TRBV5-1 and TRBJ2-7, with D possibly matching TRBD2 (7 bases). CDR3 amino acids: CASRFGTGGGEQYF. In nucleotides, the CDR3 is TGCGCCAGCAGATTTGGTACGGGGGGCGGCGAGCAGTACTTC.